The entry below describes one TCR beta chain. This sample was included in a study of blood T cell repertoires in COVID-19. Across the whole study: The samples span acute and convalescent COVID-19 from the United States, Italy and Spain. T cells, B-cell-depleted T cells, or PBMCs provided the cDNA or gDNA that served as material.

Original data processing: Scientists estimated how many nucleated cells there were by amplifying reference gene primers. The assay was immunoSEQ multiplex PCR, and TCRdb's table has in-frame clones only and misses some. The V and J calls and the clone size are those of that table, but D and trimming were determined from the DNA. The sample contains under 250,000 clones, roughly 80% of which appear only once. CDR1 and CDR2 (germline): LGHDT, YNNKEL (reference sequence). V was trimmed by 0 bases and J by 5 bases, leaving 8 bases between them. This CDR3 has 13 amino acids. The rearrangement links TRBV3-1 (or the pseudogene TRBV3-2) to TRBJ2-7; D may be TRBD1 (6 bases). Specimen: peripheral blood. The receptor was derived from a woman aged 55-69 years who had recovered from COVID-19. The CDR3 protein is CASSQDRGHEQYF. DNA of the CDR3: TGTGCCAGCAGCCAAGACAGGGGACACGAGCAGTACTTC.